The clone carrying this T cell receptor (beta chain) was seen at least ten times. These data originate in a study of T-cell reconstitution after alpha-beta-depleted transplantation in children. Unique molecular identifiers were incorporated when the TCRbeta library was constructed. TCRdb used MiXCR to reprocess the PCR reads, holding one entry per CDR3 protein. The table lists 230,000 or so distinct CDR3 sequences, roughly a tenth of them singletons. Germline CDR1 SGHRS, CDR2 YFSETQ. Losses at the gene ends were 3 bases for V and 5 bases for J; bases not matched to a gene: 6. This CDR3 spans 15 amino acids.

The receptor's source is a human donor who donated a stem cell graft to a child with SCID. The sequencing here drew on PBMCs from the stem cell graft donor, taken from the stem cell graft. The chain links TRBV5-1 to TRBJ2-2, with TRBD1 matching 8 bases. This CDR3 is CASSSAGGETGELFF. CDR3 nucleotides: TGCGCCAGCAGCTCGGCAGGGGGCGAAACCGGGGAGCTGTTTTTT.